A selection of T cell receptor beta chains follows, all from one sample in a study of blood T cell repertoires in COVID-19. Clones were read by immunoSEQ multiplex PCR, and TCRdb kept only the in-frame ones, dropping some. The sample shows 86,000 or so clones, about 96% of them seen only once. The sample comprised peripheral blood. Source of these receptors: a human donor with active COVID-19. The donor label of this sample is uncertain. Both conserved end residues are trimmed from each CDR3. Clone size is stated in some rows and not others, as once, few, many or a class when expanded.

TRBV7-6	NA	TRBJ2-7	ASSPGLASGRWEQY
TRBV10-3	NA	TRBJ2-7	AISEGRSSYEQY
TRBV6-5	NA	TRBJ2-1	ASSYEPAYNEQF
TRBV29-1	NA	TRBJ1-2	SVELADRRGSYT
TRBV2	NA	TRBJ2-3	ASSGSRAGLTDTQY
TRBV11-2	NA	TRBJ2-3	ASSPRAGGLDTQY
TRBV11-3	NA	TRBJ2-3	ASSRGAGGTDTQY
TRBV2	NA	TRBJ2-7	ASSEGQGFYEQY
TRBV3-1/TRBV3-2	NA	TRBJ2-7	ASSQKRLGLAYEQY
TRBV9	once	TRBJ2-1	ASSAGLAPDEQF
TRBV19	NA	TRBJ2-1	ASSASGSLNEQF
TRBV10-3	few	TRBJ2-7	AISESEVSASYEQY
TRBV3-1/TRBV3-2	NA	TRBJ2-7	ASSGEVEQY
TRBV7-6	NA	TRBJ1-2	ASSLRAGGSTKTAMIGGYT
TRBV6-2/TRBV6-3	NA	TRBJ2-1	ASSYRYTGDEQF
TRBV24-1	NA	TRBJ2-3	ATKGLNTDTQY
TRBV11-3	NA	TRBJ1-1	ASSLGGRDTEAF
TRBV11-2	NA	TRBJ2-7	ASSPYKRTGYYEQY
TRBV2	once	TRBJ1-3	ASSVQFSGNTIY
TRBV28	NA	TRBJ1-5	ASSHSSGQRKYLQPQH